Each of the 16 T cell receptor beta chains below was sequenced from the same sample in a study of CD8+CD57+ T cells in acquired aplastic anemia. The template for TCR beta VDJ and CDR3 sequence profiling was genomic DNA. TCRdb independently ran MiXCR on the reads; one entry per CDR3 protein. The sample lists about 400,000 distinct CDR3 sequences; about two thirds were seen once. What was sequenced was sorted CD4+, CD8+, or CD8+CD57+ T cells (not recorded which) from PBMCs. Source of these receptors: a human donor in good health, serving as a control.

This chain connects TRBV6-2 or TRBV6-3 to TRBJ1-2; D is unresolved. Germline V gives CDR1 MNHEY, CDR2 SVGEGT. The CDR3 is made up of 13 amino acids. V was cut by 6 bases and J by 4 bases, with 12 bases left in between. CDR3 in DNA: TGTGCCAGCAGCGGGAGTCAGACCTATGGCTACACCTTC. This encodes CASSGSQTYGYTF.

The V and J genes are TRBV7-3 and TRBJ2-7; 8 bases align to TRBD1. Germline CDR1 and CDR2: SGHTA and FQGTGA. This CDR3 is built from 16 residues. With 9 bases clipped from V and 9 bases from J, the junction kept 22 bases outside the gene matches. The CDR3 coding sequence is TGTGCCAGTAGCCCTGAACTCGCAGGGGGCACGGCCAGGCAGTACTTC. Its protein is CASSPELAGGTARQYF.

This clonotype was picked up one time. The chain carries TRBV7-6 and TRBJ2-3; the match to TRBD1 covers 9 bases. After removal of 6 bases from V and 11 bases from J, the junction contained 18 bases not matched to a gene. Germline V gives CDR1 SGHVS, CDR2 FNYEAQ. The CDR3 is made up of 16 amino acids. The CDR3 loop is CASSLGQGRTGELQYF. CDR3 in DNA: TGTGCCAGCAGTCTTGGACAGGGGCGGACCGGGGAGCTGCAGTATTTT. The variable domain in full, completed from reference TRBV7-6 and TRBJ2-3, reads GAGVSQSPRYKVTKRGQDVALRCDPISGHVSLYWYRQALGQGPEFLTYFNYEAQQDKSGLPNDRFSAERPEGSISTLTIQRTEQRDSAMYRCASSLGQGRTGELQYFGPGTRLTVL.

This sequence joins TRBV10-3 and TRBJ1-6; TRBD1 aligns across 8 bases. With 6 bases clipped from V and 10 bases from J, the junction kept 5 bases outside the gene matches. The CDR3 is made up of 13 amino acids. The germline V gene has CDR1 ENHRY and CDR2 SYGVKD. Here the CDR3 DNA reads TGTGCCATCAGAACGACAGGGGCGTCACCCCTCCACTTT. Amino acid sequence: CAIRTTGASPLHF.

Notes on this clonotype: An end of the junction differs from the germline gene, which may be a read error. J is TRBJ1-2 and V is TRBV7-3, with D tentatively TRBD1 (5 bases). This CDR3 has 14 residues. CDR1 SGHTA and CDR2 FQGTGA come from the germline V gene. The CDR3 bases are TGTGCCAGCAGCTTATCCCCAGGGTTGGGGGACTCCCAGTTC. Translating gives CASSLSPGLGDSQF.

Worth noting for this clonotype: An end of the junction does not agree with germline; a read error may underlie this. This chain links TRBV4-3 with TRBJ1-2; no definite D call. The germline gives CDR1 LGHNA, CDR2 YSLEER. The CDR3 totals 15 residues. In DNA, the CDR3 is TGCGCCAACAGCCAAGATCTCACAGACGACTATGGCTACGCCTTC. It codes for CANSQDLTDDYGYAF.

The V gene is TRBV25-1, the J gene TRBJ1-1, with 7 bases aligning to TRBD1. The CDR3 has 17 residues. Germline-derived CDR1 and CDR2 are MGHDK and SYGVNS. The V segment lost 0 bases and the J segment 3 bases; nucleotides outside the gene matches: 10. In DNA form, the CDR3 reads TGTGCCAGCAGTGAATATGCCGAGGACAGGCCCTACACTGAAGCTTTCTTT. Its protein product is CASSEYAEDRPYTEAFF.

Turning to this clonotype: One junction end disagrees with the germline gene, perhaps due to a read error. This chain connects TRBV12-3 or TRBV12-4 to TRBJ1-2; TRBD1 aligns across 9 bases. The CDR3 is 14 residues long. The CDR3 sequence is CASRRTGESYGHTF. In DNA form, the CDR3 reads TGTGCCAGCAGGAGGACAGGGGAGTCCTATGGCCACACCTTC.

Of note for this clonotype: No conserved phenylalanine or tryptophan is present at the end of the CDR3, so a read error is the likely explanation. The DNA is left out, because the CDR3 cannot be placed on it with certainty; the CDR3 is given as TCRdb lists it. This rearrangement joins TRBV2 to TRBJ2-7; no check of the table's D call, TRBD2, against the DNA was made. Looked up from germline, CDR1 is SNHLY and CDR2 is FYNNEI. The CDR3 is 11 amino acids in total, end residues counted. The CDR3 reads CASTSGYEQYL.

Details on this clonotype: Its ends do not fully match the called genes, so a read error is possible. The chain recombines TRBV20-1 with TRBJ2-1; possible D gene TRBD1, 5 bases. The CDR3 is made up of 8 amino acids. Per germline, CDR1 DFQATT and CDR2 SNEGSKA (reference sequence). CDR3 sequence (DNA): TGCAGTGCTACCCAGGGATTGTTC. Encoded protein: CSATQGLF.

CDR3 bases: TGTGCCAGCAGTGTAGGGGGGATTTCCCTGGTGGTGAACACTGAAGCTTTCTTT. Its translation: CASSVGGISLVVNTEAFF. V gene TRBV12-3 or TRBV12-4 combines with J gene TRBJ1-1; D might be TRBD1 (6 bases). This CDR3 is built from 18 residues. V lost 5 bases to trimming and J lost 0 bases, with 22 bases between them.

The CDR3 region has the DNA TGTGCCAGCAGCTTGAGGATGGACACTGAAGCCTTCGTTCTGACTTTC. Its translation: CASSLRMDTEAFVLTF. The chain combines TRBV7-9 with TRBJ2-6, with D perhaps TRBD1 (5 bases). Germline V gene data show CDR1 as SEHNR and CDR2 as FQNEAQ (reference sequence). The CDR3 spans 16 residues. V was pared by 3 bases and J by 16 bases, with 25 bases between.

J is TRBJ1-6 and V is TRBV20-1, with a possible D match to TRBD1 (6 bases). There are 15 residues in the CDR3. Germline-derived CDR1 and CDR2 are DFQATT and SNEGSKA (reference sequence). Trimming removed 3 bases at V and 3 bases at J, with 12 bases between. CDR3 coding DNA: TGCAGTGCTAGCGAAGGGGGTGACTATAATTCACCCCTCCACTTT. Translation gives CSASEGGDYNSPLHF.

The V gene is TRBV7-6, the J gene TRBJ2-7; 8 nucleotides align to TRBD2. V shed 1 base and J 5 bases; nucleotides not matched to a gene: 7. In germline, CDR1 is SGHVS, CDR2 FNYEAQ. The CDR3 spans 15 residues. The DNA of the CDR3 is TGTGCCAGCAGCTTAGGACCAACTAGCGGAGACGAGCAGTACTTC. This codes for CASSLGPTSGDEQYF.

A remark on this clonotype: This CDR3 fails to terminate in the conserved phenylalanine or tryptophan, so it likely reflects a read error. It is unclear where the CDR3 begins or ends on the DNA, so no DNA is shown, and the CDR3 is as TCRdb lists it. This chain joins TRBV7-3 and TRBJ1-6; no check of the table's D call, TRBD1, against the DNA was made. The CDR3 length is 13 residues, termini included. In germline, CDR1 is SGHTA, CDR2 FQGTGA. This CDR3 is CASSLNSTAFIPQ.

The rearrangement joins TRBV5-4 to TRBJ2-1; TRBD1 or TRBD2 may be the D gene (6 bases each). The CDR3 totals 14 residues. Between the trimmed V and J ends, which lost 8 bases and 4 bases, there was a span of 16 bases. Germline V lookup: CDR1 SGHNT, CDR2 YYREEE (reference sequence). This chain's CDR3 is CARGGPLMYNEQFF. In DNA form, the CDR3 reads TGTGCCAGGGGGGGCCCACTTATGTACAATGAGCAGTTCTTC.